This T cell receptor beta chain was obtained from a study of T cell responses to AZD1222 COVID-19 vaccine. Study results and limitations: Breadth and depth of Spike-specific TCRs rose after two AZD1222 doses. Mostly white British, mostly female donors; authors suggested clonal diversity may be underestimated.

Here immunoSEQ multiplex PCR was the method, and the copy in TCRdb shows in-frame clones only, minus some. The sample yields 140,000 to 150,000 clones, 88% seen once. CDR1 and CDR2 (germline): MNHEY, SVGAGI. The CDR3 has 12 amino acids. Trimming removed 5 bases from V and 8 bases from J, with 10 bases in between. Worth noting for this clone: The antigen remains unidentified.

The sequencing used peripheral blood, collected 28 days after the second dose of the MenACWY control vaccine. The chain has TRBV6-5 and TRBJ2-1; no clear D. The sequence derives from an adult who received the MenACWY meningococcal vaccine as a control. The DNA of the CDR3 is TGTGCCAGCAGTAGCACGGACCATGAGCAGTTCTTC. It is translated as CASSSTDHEQFF.